Presented here are 26 T cell receptor beta chains from one specimen sequenced in a study of metastatic and nonmetastatic thyroid tumors. TCRdb reassembled clones from the PCR reads with MiXCR. The data hold about 20,000 clones, with about a sixth observed a single time. Thyroid surgery had not been preceded by any treatment in any patient. Sequenced input: blood. The source is a female donor with papillary thyroid cancer or a benign thyroid nodule (not recorded which). Some clones in this sample may be carry-over from other donors' samples.

By frequency in the sample, this clone is medium-sized. J is TRBJ1-4 and V is TRBV10-2; D is unresolved. Per germline, CDR1 WSHSY and CDR2 SAAADI. The CDR3 runs 12 residues. Trimming cost V 9 bases and J 11 bases, with 16 bases left between them. For the CDR3, the DNA is TGCGCCAGGCGGACCCCCCCAGAGAAACTGTTTTTT. It encodes CARRTPPEKLFF.

This clone appeared many times. The CDR3 spells CASSQGGNNEQFF. DNA of the CDR3: TGTGCCAGCAGCCAAGGCGGGAACAATGAGCAGTTCTTC. The chain carries TRBV4-2 and TRBJ2-1; perhaps TRBD2 as D (6 bases). Looked up from germline, CDR1 is LGHNA and CDR2 is YNFKEQ. CDR3 length equals 13 residues. V was trimmed by 1 base and J by 5 bases, leaving 6 bases between them.

This chain uses TRBV7-8 with TRBJ2-5, with 12 bases that match TRBD2. The germline gives CDR1 SGHVS, CDR2 FQNEAQ. The CDR3 extends over 15 amino acids. With 0 bases clipped from V and 6 bases from J, the junction kept 2 bases outside the gene matches. DNA of the CDR3: TGTGCCAGCAGCTTAGCAGGACTAGCGGGACAGACCCAGTACTTC. It is translated as CASSLAGLAGQTQYF.

This clone qualifies as medium-sized (0.01 to 0.1%). CDR3 coding DNA: TGTGCCAGCAGACGGGACGGGGGGCAGCCCCAGCATTTT. Translated: CASRRDGGQPQHF. This sequence joins TRBV28 and TRBJ1-5, with D perhaps TRBD1 (5 bases). Germline values: CDR1 MDHEN, CDR2 SYDVKM. The CDR3 runs to 13 residues. The V end was cut by 6 bases, the J end by 7 bases, with 13 bases between.

This clone has a count of ten or more. This sequence joins TRBV10-3 and TRBJ1-6; possible D gene TRBD1, 6 bases. The CDR3 loop spans 14 amino acids. Trimming left V 6 bases short and J 7 bases short, with 13 bases between. Per germline, CDR1 ENHRY and CDR2 SYGVKD. CDR3 DNA: TGTGCCATCAGGTCAGGGGCCCCAAATTCACCCCTCCACTTT. The encoded protein is CAIRSGAPNSPLHF.

This clone was detected only a few times. This could be a read error, since a much larger clone is one nucleotide away. The chain employs TRBV10-3 and TRBJ2-5, with D uncertain. The length of the CDR3 is 11 residues. Germline CDR1 is ENHRY and CDR2 is SYGVKD. V lost 10 bases to trimming and J lost 5 bases, with 11 bases between them. The CDR3 loop is CASSRGETQYF. Here the CDR3 DNA reads TGTGCCAGCTCCCGAGGTGAGACCCAGTACTTC.

The sample holds many counts of this clone. The V call is TRBV20-1, the J call TRBJ2-7, with 9 bases lining up with TRBD1. The CDR3 runs to 14 residues. Germline V gives CDR1 DFQATT, CDR2 SNEGSKA (reference sequence). Trimming removed 8 bases from V and 2 bases from J; junction bases left unmatched: 10. The CDR3: CSFNRGQDPYEQYF. CDR3 in DNA: TGCAGTTTCAACAGGGGGCAGGACCCCTACGAGCAGTACTTC.

This clone is medium-sized within its sample. The CDR3 DNA reads TGTGCCAGTAGTGTCGACAGGGGCAATAGAAACACCATATATTTT. Amino acids: CASSVDRGNRNTIYF. V and J are TRBV19 and TRBJ1-3; 8 nucleotides agree with TRBD1. Trimming took 5 bases from V and 5 from J; bases not matched to a gene: 8. The germline gives CDR1 LNHDA, CDR2 SQIVND (reference sequence). This CDR3 spans 15 amino acids.

This clone was seen ten or more times. The chain is built from TRBV7-9 and TRBJ2-7, with D perhaps TRBD2 (5 bases). Germline V gene sequence: CDR1 SEHNR, CDR2 FQNEAQ (reference sequence). With 5 bases removed from V and 4 bases from J, the gap between germline ends came to 18 bases. The CDR3 extends over 15 amino acids. This CDR3 reads CASSAGPTITYEQYF. For the CDR3, the DNA is TGTGCCAGCAGCGCGGGTCCTACTATCACTTACGAGCAGTACTTC.

Many counts were recorded for this clone. This CDR3 reads CASSLERGGTYNEQFF. The DNA of the CDR3 is TGTGCCAGCAGCCTTGAGCGGGGGGGTACCTACAATGAGCAGTTCTTC. The chain recombines TRBV5-8 with TRBJ2-1, with 10 bases identical to TRBD2. This CDR3 has 16 residues. Germline CDR1 reads SGHTS; CDR2 reads YDEGEE. V trimming: 4 bases; J trimming: 2 bases; junction bases outside the gene matches: 6.

By sample share, this clone is medium-sized (0.01 to 0.1%). The CDR3 bases are TGTGCCACCCTTGGGACAGGGGGCGCCCCAACTAATGAAAAACTGTTTTTT. Amino acids: CATLGTGGAPTNEKLFF. V and J are TRBV28 and TRBJ1-4; 12 positions agree with TRBD1. This CDR3 has 17 amino acids. V was clipped by 10 bases and J by 0 bases; unmatched bases: 9. Germline V gene data show CDR1 as MDHEN and CDR2 as SYDVKM.

This clone has at least ten counts. The rearrangement links TRBV4-3 to TRBJ2-3, with TRBD1 identical over 10 bases. Looked up from germline, CDR1 is LGHNA and CDR2 is YSLEER. With V trimmed by 4 bases and J by 6 bases, 4 bases remained unmatched. The CDR3 runs 14 residues. CDR3 protein: CASSPRTGGDTQYF. The CDR3 DNA is TGCGCCAGCAGCCCCAGGACAGGGGGGGATACGCAGTATTTT.

This clone was found many times. A clone one base away is much larger, so this may be a read error. This chain connects TRBV6-2 or TRBV6-3 to TRBJ2-7, with TRBD1 identical over 7 bases. The CDR3 consists of 16 residues. The J segment lost 2 bases and the V segment lost 2 bases, leaving 9 bases of the junction unmatched. Germline lookup yields CDR1 MNHEY and CDR2 SVGEGT. CDR3 sequence (DNA): TGTGCCAGCAGTTACCCGGGACAGCACAACGCCTACGAGCAGTACTTC. Protein sequence: CASSYPGQHNAYEQYF.

This clone is judged medium-sized. This chain links TRBV28 with TRBJ2-3; D uncertain. Germline CDR1 and CDR2: MDHEN and SYDVKM. V was cut by 3 bases and J by 2 bases, with 12 bases left in between. This CDR3 is built from 15 residues. The CDR3 DNA reads TGTGCCAGCAGTTTTAGATCCGGGTACACAGATACGCAGTATTTT. This codes for CASSFRSGYTDTQYF.

This clone was seen repeatedly, ten times or more. V usage is TRBV5-1 and J usage is TRBJ2-7; 7 bases fit TRBD1. Trimming cost V 0 bases and J 3 bases; bases outside gene matches: 6. CDR3 size: 15 residues. Germline values: CDR1 SGHRS, CDR2 YFSETQ. The CDR3 bases are TGCGCCAGCAGCTTGGTAGGGACAGCGATCTACGAGCAGTACTTC. Translated: CASSLVGTAIYEQYF.

This clone was seen at least ten times. The chain joins TRBV4-1 to TRBJ1-2, with D perhaps TRBD1 (6 bases). The CDR3 runs 15 residues. Trimming took 0 bases from V and 3 from J, leaving 11 bases between them. Germline loops: CDR1 MGHRA, CDR2 YSYEKL. DNA of the CDR3: TGCGCCAGCAGCCAAGACCAGGGGCGCGACTATGGCTACACCTTC. Protein sequence: CASSQDQGRDYGYTF.

This clone was detected many times. The rearrangement uses TRBV5-4 and TRBJ2-7, with TRBD2 identical over 9 bases. The CDR3 is made up of 14 amino acids. CDR1 SGHNT and CDR2 YYREEE come from the germline V gene (reference sequence). V lost 2 bases, J lost 7 bases, and 7 bases stayed unmatched. The DNA of the CDR3 is TGTGCCAGCAGCTTCCCCGGACTAGCGAGGGAGCAGTACTTC. It yields the protein CASSFPGLAREQYF. Based on the CDR3 plus reference TRBV5-4 and TRBJ2-7, the full variable domain is ETGVTQSPTHLIKTRGQQVTLRCSSQSGHNTVSWYQQALGQGPQFIFQYYREEENGRGNFPPRFSGLQFPNYSSELNVNALELDDSALYLCASSFPGLAREQYFGPGTRLTVT.

The sample holds many counts of this clone. The chain joins TRBV12-3 or TRBV12-4 to TRBJ2-5; D ambiguous. The CDR3 extends over 15 amino acids. Trimming took off 6 bases at V and 5 bases at J, with 19 bases between the two ends. In nucleotides, the CDR3 is TGTGCCAGCAGGCACGCCGAAGCCGCTCCCGAGACCCAGTACTTC. Its protein product is CASRHAEAAPETQYF.

This clone has a count of ten or more. This chain joins TRBV28 and TRBJ2-3, with D perhaps matching TRBD1 or TRBD2 (5 bases each). V was trimmed by 3 bases and J by 4 bases, leaving 17 bases between them. Germline CDR1 MDHEN, CDR2 SYDVKM. The CDR3 consists of 16 residues. Here the CDR3 reads CASSFLGVAGADTQYF. CDR3 DNA: TGTGCCAGCAGTTTTCTGGGGGTCGCCGGGGCAGATACGCAGTATTTT.

This clone appeared many times. A much larger clonotype is one base distant, so this may be a read error. V usage is TRBV20-1 and J usage is TRBJ1-2; maybe TRBD1 (5 bases). V dropped 3 bases and J dropped 4 bases, with 15 bases sitting between them. Germline values: CDR1 DFQATT, CDR2 SNEGSKA (reference sequence). CDR3 size: 14 residues. The CDR3 nucleotides are TGCAGTGCTAGGACAAGCAGGGAAGTCTATGGCTACACCTTC. Translating gives CSARTSREVYGYTF.

This clone was counted many times. The chain is built from TRBV14 and TRBJ1-2; D not certain. The CDR3 spans 12 residues. V was cut by 1 base and J by 8 bases, with 8 bases left in between. Looked up from germline, CDR1 is SGHDN and CDR2 is FVKESK. The CDR3 here is CASSQGTEGYTF. Written as DNA, the CDR3 is TGTGCCAGCAGCCAAGGAACGGAGGGCTACACCTTC.

Ten or more counts support this clone. The chain links TRBV5-4 to TRBJ1-2; TRBD1 matches at 8 bases. With V trimmed by 2 bases and J by 2 bases, 11 bases remained unmatched. The CDR3 runs 17 residues. The germline V gene has CDR1 SGHNT and CDR2 YYREEE (reference sequence). CDR3 sequence (DNA): TGTGCCAGCAGCTTTGGGGCCCCCCGACAGGGGAACTATGGCTACACCTTC. Amino acid sequence: CASSFGAPRQGNYGYTF.

Comment on this clone: One end of the junction is discordant with germline, which a read error may explain. V is TRBV11-1 and J is TRBJ2-2; D could derive from TRBD1 or TRBD2 (5 bases each). The CDR3 extends over 16 amino acids. Germline V gene sequence: CDR1 SGHAT, CDR2 FQDESV (reference sequence). CDR3 protein: CASIPLRVGVFGELFF. The DNA of the CDR3 is TGTGCCAGCATCCCCCTACGGGTGGGGGTTTTCGGGGAGCTTTTTTTT. Looking up the rest from reference TRBV11-1 and TRBJ2-2 gives the full variable domain: EAEVAQSPRYKITEKSQAVAFWCDPISGHATLYWYRQILGQGPELLVQFQDESVVDDSQLPKDRFSAERLKGVDSTLKIQPAELGDSAMYLCASIPLRVGVFGELFFGEGSRLTVL.

This clone was recorded at least ten times. The CDR3 nucleotides are TGTGCCAGCAGCTCCCGGACAGGGAGAGGTGAAAAACTGTTTTTT. It encodes CASSSRTGRGEKLFF. This chain uses TRBV5-8 with TRBJ1-4; the match to TRBD1 covers 8 bases. V shed 3 bases, J shed 7 bases, and the junction held 8 bases outside the gene matches. CDR3 length: 15 residues. Looked up from germline, CDR1 is SGHTS and CDR2 is YDEGEE.

This clone was observed at least ten times. One end of the junction is discordant with germline, which a read error may explain. CDR3 loop: CAGSDESSGANVLTF. CDR3 coding DNA: TGTGCCGGCAGTGACGAGAGCTCTGGGGCCAACGTCCTGACTTTC. This chain links TRBV6-4 with TRBJ2-6; no definite D call. Germline V gene sequence: CDR1 MRHNA, CDR2 SNTAGT. There are 15 residues in the CDR3.

This clone is termed medium-sized (0.01 to 0.1%). The chain has TRBV28 and TRBJ2-1; 10 positions match TRBD1. Germline CDR1 MDHEN, CDR2 SYDVKM. CDR3 size: 13 residues. V was clipped by 6 bases and J by 15 bases; unmatched bases: 11. This chain's CDR3 is CASRQTGGSTWFF. In nucleotides, the CDR3 is TGTGCCAGCAGGCAGACAGGGGGCTCTACGTGGTTCTTC.